Listed here is a single TCR beta chain. Its antigen is not identified. This sample stems from a study of shared clonotypes between healthy human individuals. Study findings and constraints: Expectations were that clonotype sharing among donors would be affected by sequencing depth. The authors sampled blood alone, and tissue repertoires likely differ. In having few donors, the study represented limited genetic and exposure-history diversity.

Extraction of genomic DNA in unsorted samples used about 90 million PBMCs. The assay was immunoSEQ multiplex PCR, and TCRdb's table has in-frame clones only and misses some. This table has approximately 510,000 clones, 70% to 80% appearing once. The CDR3 contains 14 residues. V trimming: 8 bases; J trimming: 7 bases; junction bases outside the gene matches: 5. Germline V gene data show CDR1 as SNHLY and CDR2 as FYNNEI. The TCR comes from a woman aged 40 to 50 in good health. Some clones in this sample may be carry-over from other donors' samples. The chain uses TRBV2 and TRBJ2-1, with 13 bases fitting TRBD2. Specimen: PBMCs. CDR3 sequence reads: CASFGTSGVNEQFF. CDR3 in DNA: TGTGCCAGCTTCGGGACTAGCGGGGTAAATGAGCAGTTCTTC.